This T cell receptor beta chain was profiled in a study of beta chain features in type 1 diabetes. With regard to this clone: The antigen is undetermined.

Isolation of CD4+ naive, central memory, regulatory and stem cell-like memory cells was achieved by sorting via CD45RO/CCR7/CD25/CD127/CD95/CD27. Sorted populations all exceeded 98% purity. The germline gives CDR1 SQVTM, CDR2 ANQGSEA. With 4 bases removed from V and 8 bases from J, the gap between germline ends came to 8 bases. The CDR3 runs to 11 residues. The investigators reverse transcribed all of the isolated RNA, so they sequenced expressed TCRB transcripts. Assay used: immunoSEQ multiplex PCR; TCRdb lists only in-frame clones, some missing. The sample consists of under 450,000 clones, 11% to 15% of them appearing once. Study conclusions and caveats: Relative to healthy donors, patients appeared to have naive, central memory and Treg TCRB repertoires that were more similar. Fewer junction insertions and more nucleotide deletions appeared in type 1 diabetes patients.

This TCR derives from a man aged 25 to 40 in good health. The sample taken for sequencing was naive CD4+ T cells from blood. The rearrangement uses TRBV29-1 and TRBJ1-4; D is uncertain. The CDR3 DNA is TGCAGCGTTGGGCCGAGGGAAAAACTGTTTTTT. It yields the protein CSVGPREKLFF.